Below, 21 T cell receptor beta chains from the same sample are listed, as sequenced in a study of post-analysis software for immune sequencing data. cDNA libraries for TCR beta contained unique molecular identifiers. One entry per CDR3 protein, called by TCRdb with MiXCR from the PCR reads. The sample contains 160,000 or so distinct CDR3 sequences, around 34% of which appear only once. The starting material was blood, obtained after autologous hematopoietic stem cell transplantation. These receptor sequences come from a girl aged 10 to 17 with multiple sclerosis.

The V gene is TRBV7-8, the J gene TRBJ2-3; 8 bases agree with TRBD2. J gave up 5 bases and V 3 bases, and 7 bases lay outside the gene matches. Per germline, CDR1 SGHVS and CDR2 FQNEAQ. This CDR3 is built from 15 residues. The CDR3 spells CASSFPAGGRDTQYF. For the CDR3, the DNA is TGTGCCAGCAGCTTTCCGGCGGGAGGACGAGATACGCAGTATTTT.

V usage is TRBV5-5 and J usage is TRBJ2-7, with TRBD1 matching over 7 bases. This CDR3 has 14 amino acids. V was clipped by 3 bases and J by 2 bases; unmatched bases: 5. Germline V gene data show CDR1 as SGHKS and CDR2 as YYEKEE (reference sequence). The chain's CDR3 is CASSSGQKTYEQYF. As DNA, the CDR3 is TGTGCCAGCAGCTCGGGACAGAAGACCTACGAGCAGTACTTC.

This clonotype was recorded at least ten times. The V call is TRBV5-6, the J call TRBJ2-1, with D possibly being TRBD1 or TRBD2 (5 bases each). The V end was cut by 2 bases, the J end by 6 bases, with 15 bases between. Looked up from germline, CDR1 is SGHDT and CDR2 is YYEEEE. The CDR3 contains 15 residues. CDR3 DNA: TGTGCCAGCAGCTTACTCCTGGGACCCTCCAATGAGCAGTTCTTC. This codes for CASSLLLGPSNEQFF.

J is TRBJ2-7 and V is TRBV27; D is uncertain. V was pared by 4 bases and J by 4 bases, with 11 bases between. Germline V lookup: CDR1 MNHEY, CDR2 SMNVEV (reference sequence). The CDR3 length is 13 residues. This chain's CDR3 is CASSSSSGYEQYF. The CDR3 DNA reads as TGTGCCAGCAGTTCCTCATCTGGATACGAGCAGTACTTC.

In its sample, this clonotype was seen a few times. The chain carries TRBV7-9 and TRBJ2-5; D may be TRBD2 (5 bases). V was shortened by 3 bases and J by 4 bases, with 12 bases between the two germline ends. Germline loops: CDR1 SEHNR, CDR2 FQNEAQ (reference sequence). The CDR3 totals 14 residues. The CDR3 protein is CASSFGLFAETQYF. Written as DNA, the CDR3 is TGTGCCAGCAGCTTCGGACTGTTTGCAGAGACCCAGTACTTC.

This clonotype has a count of ten or more. This sequence joins TRBV5-6 and TRBJ2-3, with 8 positions matching TRBD2. In germline, CDR1 is SGHDT, CDR2 YYEEEE. V shed 3 bases and J 3 bases; nucleotides not matched to a gene: 9. The CDR3 length is 16 residues. The CDR3 loop is CASSSTGTSRTDTQYF. The CDR3 DNA sequence: TGTGCCAGCAGCTCAACCGGGACTAGTCGGACAGATACGCAGTATTTT.

The gene calls are TRBV14 and TRBJ2-7, with 7 nucleotides matching TRBD1. Germline CDR1 and CDR2: SGHDN and FVKESK. This CDR3 is built from 15 residues. The junction had 6 bases not matched to a gene; V was cut back by 4 bases and J by 0 bases. CDR3: CASSRDRESSYEQYF. The CDR3, as DNA: TGTGCCAGCAGCCGCGACAGGGAAAGCTCCTACGAGCAGTACTTC.

The CDR3 DNA is TGTGCCAGCAGTTTTACAGGGCCCCGTCTTTACGAGCAGTACTTC. Its translation is CASSFTGPRLYEQYF. This chain links TRBV28 with TRBJ2-7; D perhaps matches TRBD1 (6 bases). V lost 3 bases and J lost 4, with 16 bases in between. The CDR3 extends over 15 amino acids. CDR1 MDHEN and CDR2 SYDVKM come from the germline V gene.

The genes are TRBV7-3 and TRBJ2-6; possible D gene TRBD1, 5 bases. The V end lost 5 bases, the J end lost 1 base, and 12 bases lay between the germline ends. Germline-derived CDR1 and CDR2 are SGHTA and FQGTGA. This CDR3 has 16 amino acids. Here the CDR3 DNA reads TGTGCCAGCAGCCCACAGGCCGGGTCTGGGGCCAACGTCCTGACTTTC. Its translation is CASSPQAGSGANVLTF.

V gene TRBV19 combines with J gene TRBJ2-1, with 7 nucleotides matching TRBD2. This CDR3 is built from 16 residues. After removal of 3 bases from V and 3 bases from J, the junction contained 8 bases not matched to a gene. Per the germline V gene, CDR1 is LNHDA and CDR2 is SQIVND (reference sequence). The DNA of the CDR3 is TGTGCCAGTAGTATGGGCTGGGGAGGGATCTACAATGAGCAGTTCTTC. Amino acid sequence: CASSMGWGGIYNEQFF. The full variable domain, with the rest looked up from reference TRBV19 and TRBJ2-1, is DGGITQSPKYLFRKEGQNVTLSCEQNLNHDAMYWYRQDPGQGLRLIYYSQIVNDFQKGDIAEGYSVSREKKESFPLTVTSAQKNPTAFYLCASSMGWGGIYNEQFFGPGTRLTVL.

Only a few counts were recorded for this clonotype. The V call is TRBV12-3 or TRBV12-4, the J call TRBJ2-3; 9 bases are shared with TRBD2. This CDR3 has 17 amino acids. V lost 6 bases to trimming and J lost 5 bases; unmatched junction nucleotides: 15. The chain's CDR3 is CASSRDRLAGVGDTQYF. For the CDR3, the DNA is TGTGCCAGCAGCCGAGACCGGTTAGCGGGAGTGGGAGATACGCAGTATTTT.

The rearrangement joins TRBV5-1 to TRBJ1-1; tentatively, D is TRBD1 (6 bases). This CDR3 is built from 15 residues. Trimming removed 4 bases at V and 1 base at J, with 14 bases between. Germline lookup yields CDR1 SGHRS and CDR2 YFSETQ. In DNA form, the CDR3 reads TGCGCCAGCAGCCTGTTCCAGGGGCCGAACACTGAAGCTTTCTTT. Protein product: CASSLFQGPNTEAFF.

DNA for the CDR3: TGCAGTGCTAGGGAATCAAGCGGGAGATCCCCTTACGAGCAGTACTTC. Its protein is CSARESSGRSPYEQYF. The V and J genes are TRBV20-1 and TRBJ2-7, with 8 bases matching TRBD2. Germline-derived CDR1 and CDR2 are DFQATT and SNEGSKA (reference sequence). V lost 3 bases and J lost 4; bases outside the gene matches: 14. The CDR3 has 16 residues.

This rearrangement joins TRBV29-1 to TRBJ2-7; a weak D match, TRBD1 (6 bases). The germline V gene encodes CDR1 SQVTM and CDR2 ANQGSEA. The CDR3 sequence is 11 residues long. V was clipped by 3 bases and J by 6 bases, with 9 bases between them. The CDR3 bases are TGCAGCGTTGAGGGACAAGTCGAGCAGTACTTC. Protein sequence: CSVEGQVEQYF.

The rearrangement links TRBV20-1 to TRBJ1-1, with a weak D call TRBD1 (5 bases). In germline, CDR1 is DFQATT, CDR2 SNEGSKA (reference sequence). V lost 3 bases to trimming and J lost 3 bases, with 20 bases between them. The CDR3 totals 16 residues. The CDR3, as DNA: TGCAGTGCTAGTTTGGGCAGGGCGCTGGGGGACACTGAAGCTTTCTTT. Amino acids: CSASLGRALGDTEAFF.

The rearrangement links TRBV12-5 to TRBJ1-3; no reliable D call. Germline-derived CDR1 and CDR2 are LGHNT and FRNRAP. The CDR3 totals 18 residues. Deletions cut 0 bases from V and 0 bases from J, with 15 bases between. CDR3 protein: CASGLVRGFGYSGNTIYF. The CDR3 nucleotides read TGTGCTAGTGGTTTGGTACGAGGGTTCGGCTACTCTGGAAACACCATATATTTT. The full variable domain, with the rest looked up from reference TRBV12-5 and TRBJ1-3, is DARVTQTPRHKVTEMGQEVTMRCQPILGHNTVFWYRQTMMQGLELLAYFRNRAPLDDSGMPKDRFSAEMPDATLATLKIQPSEPRDSAVYFCASGLVRGFGYSGNTIYFGEGSWLTVV.

This clonotype was seen only a few times. The genes are TRBV12-3 or TRBV12-4 and TRBJ2-7; D gene unclear. CDR3 length: 13 residues. Trimming pared 6 bases from V and 3 bases from J, leaving 12 bases between. The DNA for the CDR3 is TGTGCCAGCAGCGAAAATCACGGCTACGAGCAGTACTTC. Amino acid sequence: CASSENHGYEQYF.

Note on this clonotype: This CDR3 fails to terminate in the conserved phenylalanine or tryptophan, so it likely reflects a read error. V is TRBV29-1 and J is TRBJ2-1, with D perhaps matching TRBD1 (6 bases). Germline values: CDR1 SQVTM, CDR2 ANQGSEA. The CDR3 consists of 12 residues. Here the CDR3 DNA reads TGCGGCGTCGTTGACAGGTTAGATGAGCAGTTCGTC. Protein product: CGVVDRLDEQFV.

The chain combines TRBV6-5 with TRBJ1-2, with D unresolved. CDR1 MNHEY and CDR2 SVGAGI come from the germline V gene. The CDR3 loop spans 14 amino acids. V shed 6 bases and J shed 4 bases, with 15 bases lying between them. CDR3 sequence reads: CASSKPGVTYGYTF. The CDR3 DNA follows: TGTGCCAGCAGCAAGCCCGGGGTTACCTATGGCTACACCTTC.

The chain is built from TRBV7-6 and TRBJ2-1; weak D call: TRBD1 (6 bases). The CDR3 consists of 16 residues. Trimming took off 4 bases at V and 0 bases at J, with 13 bases between the two ends. Germline CDR1 and CDR2: SGHVS and FNYEAQ. The CDR3 loop is CASSSSPGHSYNEQFF. CDR3 sequence (DNA): TGTGCCAGCAGCTCCAGCCCGGGACACTCCTACAATGAGCAGTTCTTC.

CDR3 in amino acids: CASSQDLRGLNEQFF. The DNA of the CDR3 is TGTGCCAGCAGCCAAGATCTGAGGGGTTTGAATGAGCAGTTCTTC. The chain is built from TRBV4-2 and TRBJ2-1; tentatively, D is TRBD1 or TRBD2 (5 bases each). Trimming stripped 0 bases from V and 7 bases from J, with 13 bases between. This CDR3 has 15 residues. Per the germline V gene, CDR1 is LGHNA and CDR2 is YNFKEQ.